This note documents a single T cell receptor beta chain sequence. The antigen remains undetermined. This specimen belongs to a study of circulating and synovial CD4+ cells in juvenile arthritis. Study results and limitations: Bulk blood CD4 samples held at least an order of magnitude more or fewer genomes than CPL. These repertoires were less diverse than bulk blood CD4 repertoires. Circulating pathogenic-like lymphocytes shared a substantially higher fraction of CDR3 sequences with synovium than bulk blood.

Donors were patients with active juvenile idiopathic arthritis. Method: immunoSEQ multiplex PCR; TCRdb's copy keeps in-frame clones and lacks some. This sample has 34,000 or so clones, with 85% to 95% found just once. CDR1 is MGHRA, CDR2 YSYEKL, per germline. This CDR3 is built from 18 residues. V shed 1 base and J 1 base; nucleotides not matched to a gene: 6. This TCR was sampled from a human donor with juvenile idiopathic arthritis. The material sequenced was CD4+ T cells from blood. The chain is built from TRBV4-1 and TRBJ2-5; 13 bases align to TRBD2. CDR3 nucleotides: TGCGCCAGCAGCCAAGCACTAGCGGGGGGGGCTGGCCAAGAGACCCAGTACTTC. This translates into CASSQALAGGAGQETQYF.